The 9 T cell receptor beta chains below all came from one sample that was sequenced in a study of human T cells and chemical hapten exposure. Specified time point: patch test 2, 6 weeks after DPC sensitization. As for treatment: therapeutic diphenylcyclopropenone sensitization with weekly scalp DPC. One entry per CDR3 protein results from TCRdb running MiXCR on the RACE reads. The top ten clones hold roughly 1.4% of a sample with 65,000 to 90,000 distinct CDR3 sequences, 5% to 8.5% of them seen once. The input for sequencing was whole blood, taken in connection with sensitization to the hapten diphenylcyclopropenone (DPC). All receptors derive from a woman in her 30s with alopecia areata. Some clones in this sample may be carry-over from other donors' samples.

This clonotype was found a few times. The V and J genes are TRBV29-1 and TRBJ1-5; 7 bases fit TRBD1. The junction had 15 bases not matched to a gene; V was cut back by 6 bases and J by 4 bases. The germline V gene encodes CDR1 SQVTM and CDR2 ANQGSEA. This CDR3 has 16 residues. CDR3 coding DNA: TGCAGCGTCCTGACAGGGTCGGTTTTAGGAAATCAGCCCCAGCATTTT. This translates into CSVLTGSVLGNQPQHF.

This clonotype was counted a few times. This rearrangement joins TRBV5-1 to TRBJ1-1, with D possibly being TRBD1 (5 bases). This CDR3 contains 14 residues. Germline V gene sequence: CDR1 SGHRS, CDR2 YFSETQ. Trimming left V 1 base short and J 4 bases short, with 11 bases between. CDR3 sequence (DNA): TGCGCCAGCAGCTTGTTAGGCAGGGCCACTGAAGCTTTCTTT. This sequence encodes CASSLLGRATEAFF.

This clonotype was seen at least ten times. This chain uses TRBV3-1 with TRBJ2-7, with TRBD1 identical over 8 bases. V lost 4 bases to trimming and J lost 3 bases; unmatched junction nucleotides: 5. The CDR3 has 14 residues. CDR1 LGHDT and CDR2 YNNKEL come from the germline V gene (reference sequence). CDR3 in amino acids: CASSPGQVVYEQYF. For the CDR3, the DNA is TGTGCCAGCAGCCCGGGACAGGTAGTCTACGAGCAGTACTTC.

This clonotype has ten or more counts. The chain has TRBV9 and TRBJ2-5; D not resolved. The CDR3 has 14 residues. Per germline, CDR1 SGDLS and CDR2 YYNGEE. Trimming removed 0 bases from V and 5 bases from J, with 11 bases in between. The CDR3 region has the DNA TGTGCCAGCAGCGTAGAGCCGCACGCGGAGACCCAGTACTTC. Translation gives CASSVEPHAETQYF. Together with reference TRBV9 and TRBJ2-5, the CDR3 gives the full variable domain: DSGVTQTPKHLITATGQRVTLRCSPRSGDLSVYWYQQSLDQGLQFLIQYYNGEERAKGNILERFSAQQFPDLHSELNLSSLELGDSALYFCASSVEPHAETQYFGPGTRLLVL.

This clonotype was found many times. V and J are TRBV30 and TRBJ1-1, with a weak D call TRBD1 (5 bases). The CDR3 extends over 12 amino acids. V was shortened by 6 bases and J by 6 bases, with 14 bases between the two germline ends. Germline V gene data show CDR1 as GTSNPN and CDR2 as SVGIG (reference sequence). The CDR3 here is CACGANRAEAFF. For the CDR3, the DNA is TGTGCCTGTGGGGCGAACAGAGCTGAAGCTTTCTTT.

This clonotype was seen a handful of times. The rearrangement joins TRBV5-6 to TRBJ1-5; a possible D gene is TRBD1 (6 bases). V shed 4 bases and J shed 3 bases, with 14 bases lying between them. Germline V lookup: CDR1 SGHDT, CDR2 YYEEEE. CDR3 length equals 15 residues. In DNA form, the CDR3 reads TGTGCCAGCAGCCAAACAGGGCGATACAATCAGCCCCAGCATTTT. Translated: CASSQTGRYNQPQHF.

Many counts were recorded for this clonotype. The V and J genes are TRBV29-1 and TRBJ2-5, with TRBD1 identical over 9 bases. CDR3 length: 15 residues. The germline V gene encodes CDR1 SQVTM and CDR2 ANQGSEA. J lost 1 base, V lost 6 bases, and 9 bases had no gene match. The CDR3: CSVKRGTGRQETQYF. The CDR3 bases are TGCAGCGTAAAACGCGGGACAGGGCGCCAAGAGACCCAGTACTTC.

In its sample, this clonotype was seen many times. The CDR3 coding sequence is TGTGCCAGCCACCGGGGCGAAGATCAGCCCCAGCATTTT. It specifies CASHRGEDQPQHF. The gene calls are TRBV6-1 and TRBJ1-5; maybe TRBD1 (5 bases). Germline lookup yields CDR1 MNHNS and CDR2 SASEGT. The CDR3 is 13 amino acids. V lost 8 bases to trimming and J lost 5 bases, with 13 bases between them.

This clonotype was detected ten times or more. The chain couples TRBV29-1 to TRBJ2-3; the match to TRBD2 covers 10 bases. V lost 3 bases to trimming and J lost 5 bases; unmatched junction nucleotides: 2. This CDR3 is 13 amino acids long. Germline CDR1 is SQVTM and CDR2 is ANQGSEA. The DNA of the CDR3 is TGCAGCGTTGAGGGACTAGCGCAAGATACGCAGTATTTT. Its protein product is CSVEGLAQDTQYF.